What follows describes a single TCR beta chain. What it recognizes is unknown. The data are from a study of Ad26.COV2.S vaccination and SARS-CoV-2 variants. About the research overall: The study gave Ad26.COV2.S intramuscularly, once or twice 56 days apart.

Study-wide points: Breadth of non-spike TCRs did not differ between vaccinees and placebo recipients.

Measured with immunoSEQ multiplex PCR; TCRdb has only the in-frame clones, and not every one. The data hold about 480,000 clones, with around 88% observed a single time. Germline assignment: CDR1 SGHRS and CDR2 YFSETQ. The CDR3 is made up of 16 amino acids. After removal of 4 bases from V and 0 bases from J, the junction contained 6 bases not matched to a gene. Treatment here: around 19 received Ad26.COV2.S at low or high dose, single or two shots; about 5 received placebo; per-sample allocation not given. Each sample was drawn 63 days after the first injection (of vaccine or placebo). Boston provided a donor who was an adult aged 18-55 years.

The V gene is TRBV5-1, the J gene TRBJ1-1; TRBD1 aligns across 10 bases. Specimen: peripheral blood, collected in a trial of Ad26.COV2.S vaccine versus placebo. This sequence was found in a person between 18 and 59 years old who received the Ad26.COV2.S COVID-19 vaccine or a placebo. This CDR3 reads CASSARQGAMNTEAFF. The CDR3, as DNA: TGCGCCAGCAGCGCCAGACAGGGGGCCATGAACACTGAAGCTTTCTTT.